The 9 T cell receptor beta chains below were found in one sample sequenced in a study of cytomegalovirus exposure and HLA in healthy donors. Researchers ran the PCR with 60 Vbeta and 13 Jbeta primers. The table came from immunoSEQ multiplex PCR; TCRdb's copy has only in-frame clones and leaves some out. This table holds around 150,000 clones, roughly 76% found once. The specimen sequenced was PBMCs. The receptors stem from a man aged 55 to 70 in good health and CMV-seronegative.

On this clone itself: The DNA is left out, because the CDR3 cannot be placed on it with certainty; the CDR3 is given as TCRdb lists it. The chain uses TRBV27 and TRBJ2-7; TRBD2, the table's D call, lacks a check against the DNA. The CDR3 spans 14 amino acids, including both terminal residues. Germline V gene data show CDR1 as MNHEY and CDR2 as SMNVEV (reference sequence). CDR3 region: CASSSSGYGYEQYF.

This chain joins TRBV7-9 and TRBJ2-7, with TRBD1 matching over 9 bases. The J segment lost 2 bases and the V segment lost 5 bases, leaving 4 bases of the junction unmatched. Germline loops: CDR1 SEHNR, CDR2 FQNEAQ (reference sequence). There are 14 residues in the CDR3. The CDR3 DNA sequence: TGTGCCAGCAGCCCCAGGACAGGGGCCTACGAGCAGTACTTC. Protein product: CASSPRTGAYEQYF.

CDR3 in amino acids: CASWTGLPGETQYF. The CDR3 DNA sequence: TGCGCCAGCTGGACAGGACTGCCAGGCGAGACCCAGTACTTC. The chain combines TRBV5-1 with TRBJ2-5, with 7 bases matching TRBD1. The germline CDR1 and CDR2 sequences are SGHRS and YFSETQ. The ends lost 7 bases at V and 5 bases at J; junction bases unmatched: 11. The CDR3 spans 14 residues.

Worth noting for this clone: The conserved phenylalanine or tryptophan normally closing the CDR3 is absent here, so this likely arose from a read error. The V and J genes are TRBV5-1 and TRBJ2-3; 10 bases are a match to TRBD2. Germline V CDR1 and CDR2: SGHRS, YFSETQ. V shed 2 bases and J 4 bases; nucleotides not matched to a gene: 4. This CDR3 region has 15 residues. The CDR3: CASSLFLAGADTQYL. As DNA, the CDR3 is TGCGCCAGCAGCTTATTTCTAGCGGGGGCAGATACGCAGTATCTT.

The table lists this clone with a few counts. CDR3 nucleotide sequence: TGTGCCAGCAGGCGACAGTCTAACACCGGGGAGCTGTTTTTT. As protein: CASRRQSNTGELFF. This chain joins TRBV6-1 and TRBJ2-2, with a possible D match to TRBD1 (5 bases). In germline, CDR1 is MNHNS, CDR2 SASEGT. The CDR3 runs to 14 residues. V was cut by 6 bases and J by 2 bases, with 10 bases left in between.

The genes are TRBV5-6 and TRBJ2-5, with 8 bases lining up with TRBD2. Germline CDR1 reads SGHDT; CDR2 reads YYEEEE. The CDR3 has 14 amino acids. The V gene end was trimmed by 2 bases and the J gene end by 5 bases; junction bases not matched to a gene: 5. CDR3 sequence reads: CASSLRGGHETQYF. CDR3 sequence (DNA): TGTGCCAGCAGCTTACGGGGGGGCCACGAGACCCAGTACTTC.

V usage is TRBV14 and J usage is TRBJ2-1; 16 nucleotides line up with TRBD2. The V segment lost 9 bases and the J segment 4 bases; nucleotides outside the gene matches: 18. Germline values: CDR1 SGHDN, CDR2 FVKESK. The CDR3 runs 20 residues. The CDR3 DNA reads TGTGCCAGGAGGGAAGGGGCGGGACTAGCGGGAGGGCCGCAATACAATGAGCAGTTCTTC. Translated, it gives CARREGAGLAGGPQYNEQFF.

The V call is TRBV5-4, the J call TRBJ2-7; maybe TRBD1 (6 bases). The CDR3 has 14 amino acids. Germline assignment: CDR1 SGHNT and CDR2 YYREEE (reference sequence). V was trimmed by 0 bases and J by 3 bases, leaving 10 bases between them. The CDR3 DNA follows: TGTGCCAGCAGCTTGGGACAGGCGTACTACGAGCAGTACTTC. It encodes CASSLGQAYYEQYF.

The chain combines TRBV9 with TRBJ1-3, with TRBD1 matching over 8 bases. The CDR3 extends over 16 amino acids. Trimming at V came to 0 bases and at J to 3 bases, leaving 5 bases not matched to a gene. CDR1 and CDR2 (germline): SGDLS, YYNGEE. Here the CDR3 DNA reads TGTGCCAGCAGCGTAGCCCCGACAGGGGTTGGAAACACCATATATTTT. Residues: CASSVAPTGVGNTIYF.